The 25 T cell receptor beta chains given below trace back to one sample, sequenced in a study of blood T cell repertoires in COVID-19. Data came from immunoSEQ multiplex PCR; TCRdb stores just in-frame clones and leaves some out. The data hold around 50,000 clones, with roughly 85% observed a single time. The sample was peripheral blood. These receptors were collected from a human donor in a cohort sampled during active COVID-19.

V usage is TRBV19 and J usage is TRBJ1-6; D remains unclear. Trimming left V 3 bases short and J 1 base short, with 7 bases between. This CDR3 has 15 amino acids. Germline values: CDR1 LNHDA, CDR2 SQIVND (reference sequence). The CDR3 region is CASSIAGSYNSPLHF. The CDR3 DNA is TGTGCCAGTAGTATCGCGGGATCCTATAATTCACCCCTCCACTTT.

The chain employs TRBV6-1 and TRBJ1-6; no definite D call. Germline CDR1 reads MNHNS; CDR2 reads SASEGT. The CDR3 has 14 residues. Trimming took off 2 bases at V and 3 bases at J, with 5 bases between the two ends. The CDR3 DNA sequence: TGTGCCAGCAGTGAACAGGTCTATAATTCACCCCTCCACTTT. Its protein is CASSEQVYNSPLHF.

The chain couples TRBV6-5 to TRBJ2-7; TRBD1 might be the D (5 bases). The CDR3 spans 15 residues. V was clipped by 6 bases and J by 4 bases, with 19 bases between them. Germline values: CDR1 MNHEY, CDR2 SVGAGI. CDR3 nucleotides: TGTGCCAGCAGCTTAGAGGCTGCAGGGTTGTACGAGCAGTACTTC. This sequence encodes CASSLEAAGLYEQYF.

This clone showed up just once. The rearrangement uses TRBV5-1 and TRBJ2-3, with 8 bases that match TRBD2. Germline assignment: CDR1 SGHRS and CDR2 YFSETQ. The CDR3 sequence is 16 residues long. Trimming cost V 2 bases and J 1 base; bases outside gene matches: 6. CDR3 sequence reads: CASSLYGTRGTDTQYF. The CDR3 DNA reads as TGCGCCAGCAGCTTATACGGGACTAGGGGCACAGATACGCAGTATTTT.

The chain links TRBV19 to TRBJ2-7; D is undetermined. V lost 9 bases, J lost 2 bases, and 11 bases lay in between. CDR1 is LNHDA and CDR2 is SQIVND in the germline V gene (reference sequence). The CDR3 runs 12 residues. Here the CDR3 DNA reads TGTGCCAGCAGCGAAGCCACCTACGAGCAGTACTTC. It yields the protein CASSEATYEQYF.

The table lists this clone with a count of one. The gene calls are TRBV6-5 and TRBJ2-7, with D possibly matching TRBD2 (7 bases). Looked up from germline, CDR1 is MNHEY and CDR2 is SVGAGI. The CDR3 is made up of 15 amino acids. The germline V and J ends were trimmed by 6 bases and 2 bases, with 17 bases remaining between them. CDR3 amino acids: CASRTGRGTTYEQYF. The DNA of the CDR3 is TGTGCCAGCAGAACTGGGAGGGGGACCACCTACGAGCAGTACTTC.

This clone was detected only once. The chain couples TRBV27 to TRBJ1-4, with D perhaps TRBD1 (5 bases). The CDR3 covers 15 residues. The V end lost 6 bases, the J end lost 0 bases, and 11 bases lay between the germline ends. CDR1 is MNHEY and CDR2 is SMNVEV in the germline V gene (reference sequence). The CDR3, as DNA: TGTGCCAGCAGACCCGGGACTCCAACTAATGAAAAACTGTTTTTT. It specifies CASRPGTPTNEKLFF.

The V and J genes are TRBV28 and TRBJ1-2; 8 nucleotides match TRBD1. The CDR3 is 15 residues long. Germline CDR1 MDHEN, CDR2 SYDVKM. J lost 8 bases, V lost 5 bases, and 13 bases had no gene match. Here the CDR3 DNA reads TGTGCCAGCAGTACCCACAGGGGGGTTCTGGGAGGCTACACCTTC. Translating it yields CASSTHRGVLGGYTF.

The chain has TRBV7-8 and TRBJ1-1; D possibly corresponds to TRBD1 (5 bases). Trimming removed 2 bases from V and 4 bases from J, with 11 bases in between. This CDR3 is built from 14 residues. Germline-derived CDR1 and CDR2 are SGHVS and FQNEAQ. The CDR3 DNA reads TGTGCCAGCAGCTTATTTGCAGGGTCCACTGAAGCTTTCTTT. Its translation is CASSLFAGSTEAFF.

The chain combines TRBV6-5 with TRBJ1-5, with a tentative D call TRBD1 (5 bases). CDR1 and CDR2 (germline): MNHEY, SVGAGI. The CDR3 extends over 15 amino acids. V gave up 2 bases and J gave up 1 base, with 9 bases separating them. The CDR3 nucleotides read TGTGCCAGCAGTTACCAGAAGGGGAGCAATCAGCCCCAGCATTTT. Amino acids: CASSYQKGSNQPQHF.

The CDR3 sequence: CASGMGGGGTDTQYF. In DNA form, the CDR3 reads TGTGCTAGTGGTATGGGAGGGGGCGGCACAGATACGCAGTATTTT. The V and J genes are TRBV12-5 and TRBJ2-3; D could derive from TRBD1 or TRBD2 (7 bases each). Germline-derived CDR1 and CDR2 are LGHNT and FRNRAP. This CDR3 comprises 15 residues. V was clipped by 5 bases and J by 1 base, with 13 bases between them.

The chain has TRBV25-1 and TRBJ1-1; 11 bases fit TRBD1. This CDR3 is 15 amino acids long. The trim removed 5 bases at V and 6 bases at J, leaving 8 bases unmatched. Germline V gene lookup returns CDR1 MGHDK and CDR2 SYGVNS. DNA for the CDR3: TGTGCCAGCAGTCAACCAGGACAGGGGGCTTCTGAAGCTTTCTTT. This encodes CASSQPGQGASEAFF.

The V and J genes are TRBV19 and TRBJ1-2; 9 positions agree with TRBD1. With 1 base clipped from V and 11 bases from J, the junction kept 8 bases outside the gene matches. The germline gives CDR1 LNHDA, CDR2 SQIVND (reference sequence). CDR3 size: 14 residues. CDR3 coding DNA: TGTGCCAGTAGTATAGGTACAGGGGGCTTTATATACACCTTC. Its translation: CASSIGTGGFIYTF. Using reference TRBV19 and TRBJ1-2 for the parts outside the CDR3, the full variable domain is DGGITQSPKYLFRKEGQNVTLSCEQNLNHDAMYWYRQDPGQGLRLIYYSQIVNDFQKGDIAEGYSVSREKKESFPLTVTSAQKNPTAFYLCASSIGTGGFIYTFGSGTRLTVV.

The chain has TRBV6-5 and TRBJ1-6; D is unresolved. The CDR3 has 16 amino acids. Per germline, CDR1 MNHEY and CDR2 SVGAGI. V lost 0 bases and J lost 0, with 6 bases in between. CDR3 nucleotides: TGTGCCAGCAGTTACTCAATTAGCTCCTATAATTCACCCCTCCACTTT. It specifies CASSYSISSYNSPLHF.

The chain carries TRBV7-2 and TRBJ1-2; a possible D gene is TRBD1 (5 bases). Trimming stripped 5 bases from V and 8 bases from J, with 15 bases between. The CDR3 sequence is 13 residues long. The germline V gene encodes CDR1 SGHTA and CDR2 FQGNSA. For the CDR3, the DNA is TGTGCCAGCAGCCCAGGACAATTTCAAGGCTACACCTTC. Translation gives CASSPGQFQGYTF. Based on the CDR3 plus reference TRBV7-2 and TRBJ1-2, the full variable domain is GAGVSQSPSNKVTEKGKDVELRCDPISGHTALYWYRQSLGQGLEFLIYFQGNSAPDKSGLPSDRFSAERTGGSVSTLTIQRTQQEDSAVYLCASSPGQFQGYTFGSGTRLTVV.

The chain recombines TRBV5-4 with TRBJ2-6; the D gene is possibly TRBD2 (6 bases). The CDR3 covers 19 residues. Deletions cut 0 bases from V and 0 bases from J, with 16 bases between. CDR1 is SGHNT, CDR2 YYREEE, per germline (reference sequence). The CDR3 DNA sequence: TGTGCCAGCAGCTTGGCTCGGCGGGGCCTTAGCTCTGGGGCCAACGTCCTGACTTTC. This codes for CASSLARRGLSSGANVLTF.

CDR3 protein: CASSQLQGETQYF. The DNA for the CDR3 is TGTGCCAGCAGCCAACTACAGGGCGAGACCCAGTACTTC. This sequence joins TRBV3-1 (or the pseudogene TRBV3-2) and TRBJ2-5, with D possibly being TRBD1 (6 bases). V was pared by 2 bases and J by 5 bases, with 9 bases between. This CDR3 has 13 residues. Per germline, CDR1 LGHDT and CDR2 YNNKEL (reference sequence).

CDR3 DNA sequence: TGTGCCAGCAGTTTCCAGGGGACTAGCGGGGGGTCAAAGAGGGATGAGCAGTTCTTC. Translating gives CASSFQGTSGGSKRDEQFF. V is TRBV28 and J is TRBJ2-1, with 15 bases fitting TRBD2. This CDR3 has 19 amino acids. CDR1 MDHEN and CDR2 SYDVKM come from the germline V gene. With 3 bases clipped from V and 8 bases from J, the junction kept 14 bases outside the gene matches.

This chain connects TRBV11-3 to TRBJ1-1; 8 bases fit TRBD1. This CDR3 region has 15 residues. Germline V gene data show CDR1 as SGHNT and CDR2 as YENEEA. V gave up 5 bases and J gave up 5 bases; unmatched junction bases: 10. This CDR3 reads CASSPIQGARTEAFF. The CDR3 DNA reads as TGTGCCAGCAGCCCAATTCAGGGGGCGCGGACTGAAGCTTTCTTT.

The CDR3 coding sequence is TGTGCCAGCTGTGTGAGGAATCAAGAGACCCAGTACTTC. Translating it yields CASCVRNQETQYF. This chain joins TRBV28 and TRBJ2-5; D is undetermined. CDR3 length equals 13 residues. Germline lookup yields CDR1 MDHEN and CDR2 SYDVKM. V gave up 8 bases and J gave up 2 bases, with 12 bases separating them.

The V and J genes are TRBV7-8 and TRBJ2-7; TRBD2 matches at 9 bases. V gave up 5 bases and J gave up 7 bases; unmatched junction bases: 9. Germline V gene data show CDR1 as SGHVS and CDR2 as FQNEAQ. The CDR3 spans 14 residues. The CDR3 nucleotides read TGTGCCAGCAGCCCACGACTAGCGGCTGATGAGCAGTACTTC. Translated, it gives CASSPRLAADEQYF. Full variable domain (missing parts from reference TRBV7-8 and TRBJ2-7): GAGVSQSPRYKVAKRGQDVALRCDPISGHVSLFWYQQALGQGPEFLTYFQNEAQLDKSGLPSDRFFAERPEGSVSTLKIQRTQQEDSAVYLCASSPRLAADEQYFGPGTRLTVT.

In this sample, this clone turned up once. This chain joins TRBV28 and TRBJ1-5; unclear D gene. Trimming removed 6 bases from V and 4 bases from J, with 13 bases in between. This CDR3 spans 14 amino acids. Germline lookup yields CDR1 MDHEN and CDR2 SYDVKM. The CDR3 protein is CASSLGVRNQPQHF. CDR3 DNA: TGTGCCAGCAGCCTCGGGGTCAGGAATCAGCCCCAGCATTTT.

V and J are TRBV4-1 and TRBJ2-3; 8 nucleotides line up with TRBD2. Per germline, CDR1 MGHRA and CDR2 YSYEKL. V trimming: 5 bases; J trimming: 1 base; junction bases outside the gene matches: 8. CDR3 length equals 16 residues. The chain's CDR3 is CASSYSLGGGTDTQYF. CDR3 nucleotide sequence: TGCGCCAGCAGCTACTCCCTCGGGGGGGGCACAGATACGCAGTATTTT.

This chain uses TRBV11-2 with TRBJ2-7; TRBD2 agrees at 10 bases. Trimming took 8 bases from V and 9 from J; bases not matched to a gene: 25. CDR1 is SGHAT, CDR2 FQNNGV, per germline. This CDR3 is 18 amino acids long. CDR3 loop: CASVPRYPKGLADMGQYF. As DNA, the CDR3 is TGTGCCAGCGTCCCCCGTTACCCCAAAGGACTAGCGGACATGGGGCAGTACTTC.

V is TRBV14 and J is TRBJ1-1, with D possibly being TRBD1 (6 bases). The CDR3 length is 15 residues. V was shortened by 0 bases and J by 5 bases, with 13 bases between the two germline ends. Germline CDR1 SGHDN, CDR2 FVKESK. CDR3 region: CASSQDRQRGTEAFF. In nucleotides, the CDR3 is TGTGCCAGCAGCCAAGACCGCCAAAGGGGGACTGAAGCTTTCTTT.